These T cell receptor beta chains were read from a single sample in a study of T cells after yellow fever vaccination. TCRdb re-derived calls from the 5' RACE reads in MiXCR, one entry per CDR3 protein. The table includes roughly 320,000 distinct CDR3 sequences, approximately 12% detected once. Sequencing was performed on CD4+ T cells sorted from PBMCs, taken 45 days after the yellow fever booster vaccination. All receptors derive from a man between 18 and 29 years old who received the YFV17D yellow fever vaccine. CDR3s include the opening cysteine and the closing phenylalanine or tryptophan. The D gene is left open where the match is weak. Clone size appears in some rows only: once, few, many, or a class for an expanded clone.

>TRBD1|NA|TRBJ2-7|TRBV29-1
CSVLGQGGDEQYF
TGCAGCGTCCTAGGACAGGGCGGAGACGAGCAGTACTTC
>NA|many|TRBJ1-3|TRBV7-2
CASSSPGGSGNTIYF
TGTGCCAGCAGCTCCCCGGGGGGCTCTGGAAACACCATATATTTT
>NA|NA|TRBJ1-6|TRBV2
CASNSGTAYNSPLHF
TGTGCCAGCAACTCTGGGACGGCGTATAATTCACCCCTCCACTTT
>TRBD1|few|TRBJ2-3|TRBV18
CASSPGQGGDTQYF
TGTGCCAGCTCACCCGGACAGGGAGGAGATACGCAGTATTTT
>NA|few|TRBJ2-5|TRBV6-2/TRBV6-3
CASSYPFQRLGPYQETQYF
TGTGCCAGCAGTTACCCCTTCCAGCGGCTCGGTCCCTACCAAGAGACCCAGTACTTC
>NA|few|TRBJ2-7|TRBV5-1
CASSRDPSYEQYF
TGCGCCAGCAGCCGGGACCCCTCCTACGAGCAGTACTTC
>NA|few|TRBJ1-1|TRBV20-1
CSARAPSQGGTEAFF
TGCAGTGCTAGGGCACCGTCTCAGGGAGGGACTGAAGCTTTCTTT
>NA|few|TRBJ1-1|TRBV9
CASSVNNRGAAFF
TGTGCCAGCAGCGTAAATAATAGGGGGGCAGCTTTCTTT
>NA|many|TRBJ2-2|TRBV4-2
CASSPRDPAGELFF
TGTGCCAGCAGCCCCCGGGACCCCGCGGGGGAGCTGTTTTTT
>NA|NA|TRBJ2-2|TRBV24-1
CATKGETGELFF
TGTGCCACCAAGGGGGAAACCGGGGAGCTGTTTTTT
>NA|NA|TRBJ2-3|TRBV2
CASQGAASTDTQYF
TGTGCCTCTCAAGGGGCAGCTAGCACAGATACGCAGTATTTT
>TRBD2|NA|TRBJ2-2|TRBV2
CASSSAGGQRELFF
TGTGCCAGCTCCTCAGCGGGGGGGCAAAGGGAGCTGTTTTTT
>TRBD1|NA|TRBJ2-5|TRBV19
CASSWDREQTQYF
TGTGCCAGTAGTTGGGACAGGGAACAGACCCAGTACTTC
>NA|many|TRBJ2-5|TRBV5-1
CASSQGGPSETQYF
TGCGCCAGCAGCCAAGGGGGTCCCTCAGAGACCCAGTACTTC
>TRBD1|NA|TRBJ2-2|TRBV5-1
CASSQLGQGDANTGELFF
TGCGCCAGCAGCCAGTTGGGACAGGGAGACGCGAACACCGGGGAGCTGTTTTTT
>NA|many|TRBJ1-1|TRBV6-5
CASSYAGGIEAFF
TGTGCCAGCAGTTACGCCGGAGGAATTGAAGCTTTCTTT
>NA|NA|TRBJ2-7|TRBV18
CASSPLAAGEQYF
TGTGCCAGCTCACCATTGGCGGCGGGCGAGCAGTACTTC
>NA|many|TRBJ1-1|TRBV3-1
CASSQDGAAEAFF
TGTGCCAGCAGCCAAGACGGGGCGGCTGAGGCTTTCTTT
>NA|many|TRBJ2-5|TRBV7-2
CASSLNSFQETQYF
TGTGCCAGCAGCTTAAACAGCTTCCAAGAGACCCAGTACTTC
>NA|few|TRBJ1-6|TRBV4-2
CASSQDPGSPSPLHF
TGTGCCAGCAGCCAAGATCCAGGGAGCCCTTCACCCCTCCACTTT
>NA|few|TRBJ1-4|TRBV5-1
CASSPTAPNEKLFF
TGCGCCAGCAGCCCGACTGCCCCAAATGAAAAACTGTTTTTT
>NA|few|TRBJ2-7|TRBV20-1
CSARVAGTYEQYF
TGCAGTGCTAGAGTCGCGGGTACTTACGAGCAGTACTTC
>TRBD2|NA|TRBJ2-2|TRBV5-1
CASSTGLAGVDGELFF
TGCGCCAGCAGCACTGGACTAGCGGGGGTTGACGGGGAGCTGTTTTTT
>NA|NA|TRBJ2-1|TRBV7-8
CASSLEETSSYNEQFF
TGTGCCAGCAGCTTAGAGGAGACGAGCTCCTACAATGAGCAGTTCTTC
>NA|many|TRBJ2-7|TRBV5-1
CASSLVQSEQYF
TGCGCCAGCAGCTTGGTCCAGTCCGAGCAGTACTTC
>NA|few|TRBJ1-6|TRBV5-1
CASSLGTVDSPLHF
TGCGCCAGCAGCTTGGGAACAGTGGATTCACCCCTCCACTTT
>TRBD1|NA|TRBJ1-5|TRBV5-1
CASSPGTGGAGQPQHF
TGCGCCAGCAGCCCCGGGACAGGGGGCGCGGGTCAGCCCCAGCATTTT
>TRBD1|many|TRBJ1-1|TRBV5-1
CASSLGGDLTEAFF
TGCGCCAGCAGCTTAGGGGGCGACCTCACTGAAGCTTTCTTT
>NA|NA|TRBJ1-1|TRBV7-9
CASSLGQEGTEAFF
TGTGCCAGCAGCTTAGGACAGGAGGGCACTGAAGCTTTCTTT
>TRBD2|NA|TRBJ2-1|TRBV10-2
CASRPPGTSGGVNEQFF
TGCGCCAGCAGGCCCCCTGGGACTAGCGGGGGAGTCAATGAGCAGTTCTTC
>TRBD1|NA|TRBJ2-7|TRBV6-6
CASSRTGQSHEQYF
TGTGCCAGCAGTCGTACGGGACAGTCACACGAGCAGTACTTC
>NA|many|TRBJ2-5|TRBV9
CASSDQGYSGSETQYF
TGTGCCAGCAGCGACCAAGGGTATTCGGGCTCGGAGACCCAGTACTTC
>NA|NA|TRBJ2-3|TRBV4-2
CASSQDPRADTQYF
TGTGCCAGCAGCCAAGATCCCAGAGCGGATACGCAGTATTTT
>TRBD1|NA|TRBJ1-1|TRBV4-3
CASSQDKTGGWNTEAFF
TGCGCCAGCAGCCAAGATAAAACAGGGGGTTGGAACACTGAAGCTTTCTTT
>NA|NA|TRBJ2-1|TRBV2
CASTKDINEQFF
TGTGCCAGCACCAAGGACATCAATGAGCAGTTCTTC